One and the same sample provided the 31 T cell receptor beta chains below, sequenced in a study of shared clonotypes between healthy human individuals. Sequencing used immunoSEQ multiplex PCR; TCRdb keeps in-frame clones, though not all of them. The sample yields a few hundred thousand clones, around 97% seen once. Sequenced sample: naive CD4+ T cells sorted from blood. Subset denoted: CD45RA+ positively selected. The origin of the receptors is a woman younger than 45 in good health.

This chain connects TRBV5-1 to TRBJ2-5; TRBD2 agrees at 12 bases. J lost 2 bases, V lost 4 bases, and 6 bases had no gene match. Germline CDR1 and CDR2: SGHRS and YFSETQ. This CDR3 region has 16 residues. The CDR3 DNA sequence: TGCGCCAGCAGCCCAAGACTAGCGGGAGAGCAAGAGACCCAGTACTTC. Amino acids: CASSPRLAGEQETQYF.

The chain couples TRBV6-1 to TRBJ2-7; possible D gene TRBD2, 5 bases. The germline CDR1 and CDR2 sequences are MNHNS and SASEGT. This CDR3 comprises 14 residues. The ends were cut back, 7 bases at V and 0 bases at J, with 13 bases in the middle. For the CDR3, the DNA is TGTGCCAGCATCCAGCGGAGGAGCTCCTACGAGCAGTACTTC. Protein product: CASIQRRSSYEQYF.

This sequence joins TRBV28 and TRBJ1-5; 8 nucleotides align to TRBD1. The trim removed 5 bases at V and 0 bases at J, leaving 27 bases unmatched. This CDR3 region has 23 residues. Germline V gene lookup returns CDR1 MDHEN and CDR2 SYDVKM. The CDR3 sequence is CASSPEMGQENMLGLYSNQPQHF. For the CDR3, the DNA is TGTGCCAGCAGTCCCGAGATGGGACAGGAAAATATGTTGGGGCTTTATAGCAATCAGCCCCAGCATTTT. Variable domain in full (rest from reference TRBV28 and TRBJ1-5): DVKVTQSSRYLVKRTGEKVFLECVQDMDHENMFWYRQDPGLGLRLIYFSYDVKMKEKGDIPEGYSVSREKKERFSLILESASTNQTSMYLCASSPEMGQENMLGLYSNQPQHFGDGTRLSIL.

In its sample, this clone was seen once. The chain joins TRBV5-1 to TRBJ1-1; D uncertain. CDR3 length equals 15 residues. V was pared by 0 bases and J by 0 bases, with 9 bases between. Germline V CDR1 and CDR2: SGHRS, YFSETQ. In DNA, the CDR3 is TGCGCCAGCAGCTTGGGACACGAAATGAACACTGAAGCTTTCTTT. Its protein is CASSLGHEMNTEAFF.

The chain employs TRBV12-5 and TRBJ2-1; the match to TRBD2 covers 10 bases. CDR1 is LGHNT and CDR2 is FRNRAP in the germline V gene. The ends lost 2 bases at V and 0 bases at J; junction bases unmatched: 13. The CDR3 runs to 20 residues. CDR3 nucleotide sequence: TGTGCTAGTGGTTTGATATCAATAGGACTAGCGGACCTCTCCTACAATGAGCAGTTCTTC. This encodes CASGLISIGLADLSYNEQFF.

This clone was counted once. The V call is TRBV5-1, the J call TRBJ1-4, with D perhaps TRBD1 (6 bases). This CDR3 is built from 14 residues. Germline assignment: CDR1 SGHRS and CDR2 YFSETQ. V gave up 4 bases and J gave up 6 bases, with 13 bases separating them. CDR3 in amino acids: CASSQGKGDEKLFF. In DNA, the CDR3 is TGCGCCAGCAGCCAAGGGAAGGGGGATGAAAAACTGTTTTTT.

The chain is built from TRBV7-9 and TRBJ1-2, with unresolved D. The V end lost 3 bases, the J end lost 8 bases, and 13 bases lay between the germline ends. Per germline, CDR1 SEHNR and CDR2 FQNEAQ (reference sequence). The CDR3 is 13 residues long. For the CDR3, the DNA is TGTGCCAGCAGCTTGACCATCGCTCGCGGCTACACCTTC. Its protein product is CASSLTIARGYTF.

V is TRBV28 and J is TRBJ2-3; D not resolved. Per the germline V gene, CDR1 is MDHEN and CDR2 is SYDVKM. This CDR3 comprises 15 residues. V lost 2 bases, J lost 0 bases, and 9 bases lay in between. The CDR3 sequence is CASSLMSKSTDTQYF. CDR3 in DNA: TGTGCCAGCAGTTTAATGTCCAAGAGCACAGATACGCAGTATTTT.

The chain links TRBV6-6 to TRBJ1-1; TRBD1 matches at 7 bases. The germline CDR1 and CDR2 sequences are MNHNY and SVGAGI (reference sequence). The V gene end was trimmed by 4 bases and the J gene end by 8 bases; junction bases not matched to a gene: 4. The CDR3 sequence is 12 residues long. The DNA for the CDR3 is TGTGCCAGCAGTTCCAAGGACAGGGAAGCTTTCTTT. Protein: CASSSKDREAFF.

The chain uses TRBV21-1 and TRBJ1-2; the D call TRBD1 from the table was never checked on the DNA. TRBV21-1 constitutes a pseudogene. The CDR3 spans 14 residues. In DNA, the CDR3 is TGTGCCAGCAGCAAAGGCCCAGGGTATGGTGGCTACACCTTC. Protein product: CASSKGPGYGGYTF.

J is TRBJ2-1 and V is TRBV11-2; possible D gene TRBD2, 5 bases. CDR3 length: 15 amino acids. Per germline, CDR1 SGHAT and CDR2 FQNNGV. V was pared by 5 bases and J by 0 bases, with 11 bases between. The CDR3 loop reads CASSLPGSSYNEQFF. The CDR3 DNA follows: TGTGCCAGCAGCCTCCCGGGAAGCTCCTACAATGAGCAGTTCTTC.

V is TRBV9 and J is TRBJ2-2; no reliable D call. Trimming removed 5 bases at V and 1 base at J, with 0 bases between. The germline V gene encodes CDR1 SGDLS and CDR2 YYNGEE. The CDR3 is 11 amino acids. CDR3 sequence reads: CASRNTGELFF. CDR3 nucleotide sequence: TGTGCCAGCAGGAACACCGGGGAGCTGTTTTTT.

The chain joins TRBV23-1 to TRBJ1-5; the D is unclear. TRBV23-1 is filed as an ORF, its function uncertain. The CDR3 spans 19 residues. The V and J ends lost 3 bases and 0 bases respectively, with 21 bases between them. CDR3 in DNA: TGCGCCAGCAGTCATACTTACCTCCGGAAGGGAAATAGCAATCAGCCCCAGCATTTT. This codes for CASSHTYLRKGNSNQPQHF.

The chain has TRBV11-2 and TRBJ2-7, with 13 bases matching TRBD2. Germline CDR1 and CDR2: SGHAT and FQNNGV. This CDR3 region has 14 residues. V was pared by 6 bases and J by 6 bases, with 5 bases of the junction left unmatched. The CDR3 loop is CASSGLAGALEQYF. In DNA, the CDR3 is TGTGCCAGCAGTGGACTAGCGGGAGCTCTCGAGCAGTACTTC.

Here the CDR3 DNA reads TGCGCCAGCAGCCAAGAGGTAACGGGCAGGGTTAATTCACCCCTCCACTTT. Encoded protein: CASSQEVTGRVNSPLHF. The V call is TRBV4-1, the J call TRBJ1-6, with D tentatively TRBD1 (5 bases). Germline CDR1 reads MGHRA; CDR2 reads YSYEKL. The CDR3 is 17 amino acids. Trimming took 0 bases from V and 6 from J, leaving 15 bases between them.

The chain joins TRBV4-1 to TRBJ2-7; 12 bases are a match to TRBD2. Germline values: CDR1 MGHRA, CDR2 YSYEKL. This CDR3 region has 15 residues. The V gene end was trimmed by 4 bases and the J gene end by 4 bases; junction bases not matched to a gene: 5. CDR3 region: CASSLKTSGSYEQYF. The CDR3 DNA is TGCGCCAGCAGCCTTAAGACTAGCGGGAGTTACGAGCAGTACTTC.

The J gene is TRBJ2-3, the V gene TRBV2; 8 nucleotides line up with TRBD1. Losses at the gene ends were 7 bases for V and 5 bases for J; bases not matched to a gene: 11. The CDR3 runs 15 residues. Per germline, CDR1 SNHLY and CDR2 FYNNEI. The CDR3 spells CASIYRDRRQDTQYF. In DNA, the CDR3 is TGTGCCAGCATTTACCGGGACAGGAGACAAGATACGCAGTATTTT.

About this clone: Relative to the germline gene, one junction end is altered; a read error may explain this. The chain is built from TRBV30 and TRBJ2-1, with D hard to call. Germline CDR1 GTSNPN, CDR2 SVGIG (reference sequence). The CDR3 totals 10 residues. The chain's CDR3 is CAWSNKEQFF. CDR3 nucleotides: TGTGCCTGGAGTAACAAGGAGCAGTTCTTC.

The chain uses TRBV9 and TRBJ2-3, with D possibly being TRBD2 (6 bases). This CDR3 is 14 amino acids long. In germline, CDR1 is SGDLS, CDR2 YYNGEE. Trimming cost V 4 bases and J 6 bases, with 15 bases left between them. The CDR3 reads CASSPAGFGDTQYF. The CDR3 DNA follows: TGTGCCAGCAGCCCAGCGGGCTTTGGGGATACGCAGTATTTT.

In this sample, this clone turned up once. CDR3 bases: TGTGCCAGCAGCCTAGGGGATTCCCAAGAGACCCAGTACTTC. Translating it yields CASSLGDSQETQYF. The genes are TRBV28 and TRBJ2-5; tentative D call: TRBD1 (5 bases). The ends were cut back, 6 bases at V and 1 base at J, with 12 bases in the middle. The CDR3 extends over 14 amino acids. Germline V gene lookup returns CDR1 MDHEN and CDR2 SYDVKM. Variable domain in full (rest from reference TRBV28 and TRBJ2-5): DVKVTQSSRYLVKRTGEKVFLECVQDMDHENMFWYRQDPGLGLRLIYFSYDVKMKEKGDIPEGYSVSREKKERFSLILESASTNQTSMYLCASSLGDSQETQYFGPGTRLLVL.

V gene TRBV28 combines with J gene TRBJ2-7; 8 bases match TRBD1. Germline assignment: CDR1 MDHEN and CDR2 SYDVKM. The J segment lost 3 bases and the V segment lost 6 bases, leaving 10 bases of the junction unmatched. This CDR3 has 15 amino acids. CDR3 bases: TGTGCCAGCAGCCGACCAGGGGGCGCCTACTACGAGCAGTACTTC. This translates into CASSRPGGAYYEQYF. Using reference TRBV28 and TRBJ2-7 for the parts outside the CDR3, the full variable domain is DVKVTQSSRYLVKRTGEKVFLECVQDMDHENMFWYRQDPGLGLRLIYFSYDVKMKEKGDIPEGYSVSREKKERFSLILESASTNQTSMYLCASSRPGGAYYEQYFGPGTRLTVT.

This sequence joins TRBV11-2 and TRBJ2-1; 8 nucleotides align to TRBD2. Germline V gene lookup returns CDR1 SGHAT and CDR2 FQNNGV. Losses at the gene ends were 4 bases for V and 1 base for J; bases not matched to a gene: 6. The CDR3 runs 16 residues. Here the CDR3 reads CASSSRGGRSYNEQFF. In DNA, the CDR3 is TGTGCCAGCAGCTCCAGGGGCGGGAGGTCCTACAATGAGCAGTTCTTC.

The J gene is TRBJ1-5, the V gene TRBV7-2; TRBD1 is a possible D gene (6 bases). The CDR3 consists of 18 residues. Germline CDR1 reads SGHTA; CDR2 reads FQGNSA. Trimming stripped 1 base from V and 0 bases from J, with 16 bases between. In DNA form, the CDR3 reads TGTGCCAGCAGCTTAGTGGTCCAGGGGATTTATAGCAATCAGCCCCAGCATTTT. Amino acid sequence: CASSLVVQGIYSNQPQHF.

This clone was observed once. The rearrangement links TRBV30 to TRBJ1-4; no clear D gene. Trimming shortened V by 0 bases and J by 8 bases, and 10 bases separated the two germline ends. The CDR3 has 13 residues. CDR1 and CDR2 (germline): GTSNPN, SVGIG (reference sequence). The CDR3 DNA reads TGTGCCTGGAGTGTAGGAGGCGGCGAAAAACTGTTTTTT. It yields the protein CAWSVGGGEKLFF.

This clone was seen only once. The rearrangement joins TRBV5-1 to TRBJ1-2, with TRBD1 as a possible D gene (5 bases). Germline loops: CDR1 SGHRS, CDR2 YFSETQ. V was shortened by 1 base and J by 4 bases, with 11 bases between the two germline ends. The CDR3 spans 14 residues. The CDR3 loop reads CASSLYRGGYGYTF. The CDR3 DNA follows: TGCGCCAGCAGCTTGTATAGGGGTGGCTATGGCTACACCTTC.

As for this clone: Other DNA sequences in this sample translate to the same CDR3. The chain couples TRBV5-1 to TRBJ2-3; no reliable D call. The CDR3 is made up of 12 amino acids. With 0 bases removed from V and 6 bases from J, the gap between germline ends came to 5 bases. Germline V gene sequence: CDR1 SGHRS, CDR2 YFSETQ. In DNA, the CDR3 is TGCGCCAGCAGCTTGGTCGGGGATACGCAGTATTTT. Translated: CASSLVGDTQYF.

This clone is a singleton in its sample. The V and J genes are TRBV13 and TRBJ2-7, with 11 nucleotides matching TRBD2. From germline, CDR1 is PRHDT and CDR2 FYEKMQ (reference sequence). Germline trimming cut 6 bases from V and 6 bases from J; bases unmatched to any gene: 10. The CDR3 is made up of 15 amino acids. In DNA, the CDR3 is TGTGCCAGCAGTTTAAGACTAGCGGGAACCTCCGAGCAGTACTTC. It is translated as CASSLRLAGTSEQYF.

CDR3 in DNA: TGTGCCGCTAGTCAGGGGGTAGGCAATCAGCCCCAGCATTTT. This gives the protein CAASQGVGNQPQHF. This sequence joins TRBV10-3 and TRBJ1-5, with 7 bases aligning to TRBD1. From germline, CDR1 is ENHRY and CDR2 SYGVKD. This CDR3 has 14 amino acids. With 11 bases clipped from V and 2 bases from J, the junction kept 9 bases outside the gene matches.

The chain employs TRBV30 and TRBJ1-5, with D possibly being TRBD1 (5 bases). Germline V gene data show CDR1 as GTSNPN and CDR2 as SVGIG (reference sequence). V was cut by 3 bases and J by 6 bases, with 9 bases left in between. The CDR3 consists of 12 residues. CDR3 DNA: TGTGCCTGGAGCGTACAGGCTCAGCCCCAGCATTTT. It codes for CAWSVQAQPQHF.

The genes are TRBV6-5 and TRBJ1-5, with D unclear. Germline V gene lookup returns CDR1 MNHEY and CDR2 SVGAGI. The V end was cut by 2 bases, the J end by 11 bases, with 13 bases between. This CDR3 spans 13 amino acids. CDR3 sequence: CASSYGRLGTQHF. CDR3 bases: TGTGCCAGCAGTTACGGGAGACTGGGGACCCAGCATTTT.

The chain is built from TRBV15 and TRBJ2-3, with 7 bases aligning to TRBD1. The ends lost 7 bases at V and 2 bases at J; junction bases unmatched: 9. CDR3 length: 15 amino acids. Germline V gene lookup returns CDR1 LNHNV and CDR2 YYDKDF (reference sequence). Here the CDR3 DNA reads TGTGCCACCAAACCGGGACAGAAAAACACAGATACGCAGTATTTT. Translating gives CATKPGQKNTDTQYF.